The rows below give T cell receptor beta chains drawn from one sample of a study of T cells in Graves' hyperthyroidism and ophthalmopathy. MiXCR, applied by TCRdb to the multiplex PCR reads, yields one record per CDR3 protein. Found here are under 800,000 distinct CDR3 sequences, 11% to 15% of them singletons; the top ten hold about 10%. Sample: blood. The receptor source for this set is a woman younger than 30 with Graves' hyperthyroidism. The CDR3 runs from the conserved cysteine through the conserved F or W. Fields, in order: J gene, D gene, V gene, clone size, CDR3 protein, CDR3 DNA. A D gene is named only where the DNA matches it firmly. Clone size is given for some rows only: seen once, a few or many times, or a class if the clone is expanded.

TRBJ2-6,NA,TRBV6-1,many,CASSFGRGPGANVLTF,TGTGCCAGCAGTTTTGGGCGAGGGCCTGGGGCCAACGTCCTGACTTTC
TRBJ2-3,NA,TRBV20-1,few,CSARDWGLVADTQYF,TGCAGTGCTAGAGATTGGGGACTGGTAGCAGATACGCAGTATTTT
TRBJ2-1,TRBD2,TRBV29-1,few,CSVFSGSSYNEQFF,TGCAGCGTGTTTAGCGGGAGCTCCTACAATGAGCAGTTCTTC
TRBJ1-2,TRBD1,TRBV18,many,CASSPTGQGDYGYTF,TGTGCCAGCTCACCCACCGGACAGGGAGACTATGGCTACACCTTC
TRBJ2-2,NA,TRBV9,NA,CASSASAVPNTGELFF,TGTGCCAGCAGCGCTTCAGCTGTCCCGAACACCGGGGAGCTGTTTTTT
TRBJ2-1,NA,TRBV2,NA,CASSDSSLHNEQFF,TGTGCCAGCAGTGACAGTTCATTACACAATGAGCAGTTCTTC
TRBJ1-1,NA,TRBV6-1,few,CASRTGTEAFF,TGTGCCAGCAGGACGGGGACTGAAGCTTTCTTT
TRBJ2-3,TRBD2,TRBV29-1,many,CSVDGGRGTDTQYF,TGCAGCGTTGATGGCGGGAGAGGCACAGATACGCAGTATTTT
TRBJ1-5,TRBD1,TRBV20-1,many,CSARGQGHQPQHF,TGCAGTGCTAGGGGACAGGGCCATCAGCCCCAGCATTTT
TRBJ2-7,TRBD2,TRBV18,many,CASSPTAGGPSSYEQYF,TGTGCCAGCTCACCAACAGCGGGAGGGCCAAGCTCCTACGAGCAGTACTTC
TRBJ1-1,NA,TRBV12-3/TRBV12-4,many,CASSFMGGGSDTEAFF,TGTGCCAGCAGTTTTATGGGGGGGGGTTCTGATACTGAAGCTTTCTTT
TRBJ2-3,TRBD1,TRBV6-1,NA,CASSKDRGDTQYF,TGTGCCAGCAGTAAAGACAGGGGAGATACGCAGTATTTT
TRBJ1-2,NA,TRBV3-1,NA,CASSQGPRNYGYTF,TGTGCCAGCAGCCAAGGCCCAAGGAATTATGGCTACACCTTC
TRBJ2-5,TRBD2,TRBV7-2,many,CASSLKLAGVTETQYF,TGTGCCAGCAGCTTAAAACTAGCGGGAGTCACAGAGACCCAGTACTTC
TRBJ2-5,NA,TRBV7-2,NA,CASSLGGGVETQYF,TGTGCCAGCAGCTTAGGTGGAGGAGTAGAGACCCAGTACTTC
TRBJ2-3,TRBD1,TRBV7-9,NA,CASSPGDRGPADTQYF,TGTGCCAGCAGCCCAGGGGACAGGGGGCCTGCAGATACGCAGTATTTT
TRBJ2-5,NA,TRBV6-1,NA,CATRDTQQETQYF,TGTGCCACCCGGGACACCCAACAAGAGACCCAGTACTTC
TRBJ1-2,TRBD1,TRBV30,few,CAWSGGQGTHYGYTF,TGTGCCTGGAGTGGGGGACAGGGGACGCACTATGGCTACACCTTC
TRBJ2-2,TRBD1,TRBV12-3/TRBV12-4,many,CASSFNRGNTGELFF,TGTGCCAGCAGTTTCAACAGGGGGAACACCGGGGAGCTGTTTTTT
TRBJ2-1,TRBD1,TRBV7-9,NA,CASSPQEGASYNEQFF,TGTGCCAGCAGCCCCCAAGAGGGGGCCTCCTACAATGAGCAGTTCTTC
TRBJ2-1,TRBD2,TRBV19,few,CASSMRGVVRGNEQFF,TGTGCCAGTAGTATGCGGGGGGTAGTGAGGGGAAATGAGCAGTTCTTC
TRBJ2-1,TRBD1,TRBV4-1,few,CASSQDGTGTYYNEQFF,TGCGCCAGCAGCCAAGACGGGACAGGTACTTATTACAATGAGCAGTTCTTC
TRBJ2-7,TRBD2,TRBV27,many,CASSLSSGGPYEQYF,TGTGCCAGCAGTTTATCGAGCGGGGGACCCTACGAGCAGTACTTC
TRBJ2-7,NA,TRBV28,many,CASSTRDFQAYEQYF,TGTGCCAGCAGTACCCGGGACTTCCAAGCCTACGAGCAGTACTTC